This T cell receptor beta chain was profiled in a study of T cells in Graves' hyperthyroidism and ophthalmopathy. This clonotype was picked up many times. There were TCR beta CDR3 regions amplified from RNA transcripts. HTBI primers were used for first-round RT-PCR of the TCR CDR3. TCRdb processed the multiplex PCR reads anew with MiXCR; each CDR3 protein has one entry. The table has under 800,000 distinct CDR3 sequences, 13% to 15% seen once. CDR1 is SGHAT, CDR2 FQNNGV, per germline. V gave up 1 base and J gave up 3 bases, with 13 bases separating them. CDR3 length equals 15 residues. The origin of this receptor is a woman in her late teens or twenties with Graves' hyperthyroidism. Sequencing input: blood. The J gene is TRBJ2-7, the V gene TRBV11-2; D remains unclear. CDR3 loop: CASSLVDISLYEQYF. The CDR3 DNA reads TGTGCCAGCAGCTTAGTTGACATTTCCCTCTACGAGCAGTACTTC.